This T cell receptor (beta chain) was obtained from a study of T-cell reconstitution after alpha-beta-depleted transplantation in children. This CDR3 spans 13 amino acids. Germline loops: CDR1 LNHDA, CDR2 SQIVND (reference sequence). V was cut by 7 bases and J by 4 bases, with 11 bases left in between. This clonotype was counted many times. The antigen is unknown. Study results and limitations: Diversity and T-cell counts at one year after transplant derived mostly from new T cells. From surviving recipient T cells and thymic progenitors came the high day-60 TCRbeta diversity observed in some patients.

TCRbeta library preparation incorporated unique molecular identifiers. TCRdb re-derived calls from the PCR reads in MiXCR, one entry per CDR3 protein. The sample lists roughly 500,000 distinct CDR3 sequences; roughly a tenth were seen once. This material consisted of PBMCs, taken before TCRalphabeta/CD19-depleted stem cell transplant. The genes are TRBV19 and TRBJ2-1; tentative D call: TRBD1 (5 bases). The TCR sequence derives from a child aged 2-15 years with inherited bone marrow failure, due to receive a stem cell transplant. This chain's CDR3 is CASTSGIYNEQFF. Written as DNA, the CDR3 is TGTGCCAGTACGTCAGGGATTTACAATGAGCAGTTCTTC.